These 26 T cell receptor beta chains originate from one sample sequenced in a study of OX40 agonist ivuxolimab in advanced cancers. The method was immunoSEQ multiplex PCR; TCRdb's version includes in-frame clones alone and lacks a portion of them. The table records about 77,000 clones, roughly 91% of them present only once. Specimen: CD4+ or CD8+ T cells sorted from blood, collected in a trial of the OX40 agonist ivuxolimab. These TCRs come from an adult with an advanced solid tumor such as melanoma, head and neck, liver or kidney cancer.

V gene TRBV7-8 combines with J gene TRBJ1-1; 9 bases map to TRBD1. The germline gives CDR1 SGHVS, CDR2 FQNEAQ. V trimming: 8 bases; J trimming: 5 bases; junction bases outside the gene matches: 6. This CDR3 spans 13 amino acids. The CDR3, as DNA: TGTGCCAGCGGACGGGACAGGGAAACTGAAGCTTTCTTT. Translation gives CASGRDRETEAFF.

This chain joins TRBV7-2 and TRBJ2-3; maybe TRBD2 (6 bases). The germline V and J ends were trimmed by 4 bases and 3 bases, with 14 bases remaining between them. Germline values: CDR1 SGHTA, CDR2 FQGNSA. This CDR3 region has 15 residues. The DNA for the CDR3 is TGTGCCAGCAGCTCCCAATCGGCGGGGACAGATACGCAGTATTTT. This gives the protein CASSSQSAGTDTQYF.

The chain carries TRBV27 and TRBJ1-2; possibly TRBD1 for D (5 bases). Germline assignment: CDR1 MNHEY and CDR2 SMNVEV (reference sequence). V shed 6 bases and J shed 0 bases, with 11 bases lying between them. CDR3 length equals 14 residues. The CDR3 sequence is CASRGHPPNYGYTF. The CDR3 nucleotides are TGTGCCAGCAGAGGACACCCTCCTAACTATGGCTACACCTTC.

The gene calls are TRBV18 and TRBJ2-1; a weak D match, TRBD1 (5 bases). The CDR3 is made up of 14 amino acids. V lost 3 bases, J lost 5 bases, and 11 bases lay in between. The germline V gene has CDR1 KGHSH and CDR2 LQKENI. CDR3: CASSPVTANNEQFF. In DNA form, the CDR3 reads TGTGCCAGCTCACCGGTGACAGCGAACAATGAGCAGTTCTTC.

Only a few counts were recorded for this clone. The chain couples TRBV30 to TRBJ1-3; TRBD1 is a possible D gene (6 bases). The CDR3 is made up of 15 amino acids. Germline V gives CDR1 GTSNPN, CDR2 SVGIG (reference sequence). V shed 6 bases and J shed 4 bases, with 19 bases lying between them. The CDR3 DNA sequence: TGTGCCTGTTTCGGGGGGGCAGGTTTAGGAAACACCATATATTTT. Translated, it gives CACFGGAGLGNTIYF.

This clone has a handful of counts. This chain links TRBV7-3 with TRBJ1-1; 7 nucleotides agree with TRBD1. CDR1 SGHTA and CDR2 FQGTGA come from the germline V gene. The CDR3 totals 14 residues. J lost 0 bases, V lost 6 bases, and 4 bases had no gene match. The CDR3 nucleotides read TGTGCCAGCAGATCGACAGGGATGAACACTGAAGCTTTCTTT. This gives the protein CASRSTGMNTEAFF.

This clone was seen a few times. The rearrangement joins TRBV15 to TRBJ2-7; D may match TRBD1 or TRBD2 (5 bases each). V lost 9 bases to trimming and J lost 5 bases, with 17 bases between them. The CDR3 spans 13 residues. Germline CDR1 reads LNHNV; CDR2 reads YYDKDF (reference sequence). DNA for the CDR3: TGTGCCACTAGTCCTTCGGGGCGGGACGAGCAGTACTTC. Protein: CATSPSGRDEQYF.

The chain recombines TRBV2 with TRBJ2-5; 9 positions agree with TRBD2. Germline V CDR1 and CDR2: SNHLY, FYNNEI. The CDR3 has 14 residues. J gave up 2 bases and V 7 bases, and 5 bases lay outside the gene matches. CDR3 sequence (DNA): TGTGCCAGCATCTGGACTAGCGCACAAGAGACCCAGTACTTC. This gives the protein CASIWTSAQETQYF.

The rearrangement uses TRBV7-3 and TRBJ2-1, with a weak D call TRBD2 (5 bases). V was cut by 4 bases and J by 6 bases, with 13 bases left in between. The CDR3 covers 14 residues. Germline-derived CDR1 and CDR2 are SGHTA and FQGTGA. The CDR3 region is CASSSTHGGNEQFF. CDR3 in DNA: TGTGCCAGCAGCTCCACTCATGGAGGCAATGAGCAGTTCTTC.

CDR3 nucleotide sequence: TGCGCCAGCAGTGAAAGGGTCCTCTTCTCCTACAATGAGCAGTTCTTC. It is translated as CASSERVLFSYNEQFF. The chain is built from TRBV10-2 and TRBJ2-1, with no clear D. The V end lost 3 bases, the J end lost 0 bases, and 12 bases lay between the germline ends. The CDR3 has 16 residues. CDR1 is WSHSY, CDR2 SAAADI, per germline.

V usage is TRBV9 and J usage is TRBJ2-2; a possible D gene is TRBD1 (5 bases). The V end lost 4 bases, the J end lost 1 base, and 8 bases lay between the germline ends. CDR3 length equals 14 residues. CDR1 is SGDLS and CDR2 is YYNGEE in the germline V gene. The CDR3 DNA sequence: TGTGCCAGCAGCTCTAGGGGGAACACCGGGGAGCTGTTTTTT. It specifies CASSSRGNTGELFF.

The chain employs TRBV6-6 and TRBJ1-5; D perhaps matches TRBD1 (6 bases). The V and J ends lost 7 bases and 3 bases respectively, with 13 bases between them. This CDR3 has 14 amino acids. Germline CDR1 and CDR2: MNHNY and SVGAGI (reference sequence). The CDR3 is CASTTGAHNQPQHF. The CDR3 DNA sequence: TGTGCCAGCACCACGGGGGCCCACAATCAGCCCCAGCATTTT.

The chain recombines TRBV5-1 with TRBJ2-5; 9 positions agree with TRBD1. V lost 1 base and J lost 4; bases outside the gene matches: 5. Per germline, CDR1 SGHRS and CDR2 YFSETQ. This CDR3 region has 15 residues. The CDR3 nucleotides read TGCGCCAGCAGCTTGTCCACAGGGGGCGCAGAGACCCAGTACTTC. Translation: CASSLSTGGAETQYF.

This chain uses TRBV27 with TRBJ2-3; a weak D match, TRBD2 (6 bases). V was cut by 3 bases and J by 1 base, with 8 bases left in between. The CDR3 sequence is 14 residues long. Germline V CDR1 and CDR2: MNHEY, SMNVEV (reference sequence). CDR3 loop: CASSFKRGTDTQYF. For the CDR3, the DNA is TGTGCCAGCAGTTTCAAGCGGGGCACAGATACGCAGTATTTT.

A single count supports this clone. Other DNA sequences in the same sample also yield this CDR3. The V gene is TRBV29-1, the J gene TRBJ2-7; perhaps D is TRBD1 or TRBD2 (5 bases each). This CDR3 has 11 amino acids. V lost 1 base and J 5 bases, leaving 6 bases between the germline ends. Germline CDR1 reads SQVTM; CDR2 reads ANQGSEA. Here the CDR3 reads CSVEGGHEQYF. CDR3 in DNA: TGCAGCGTTGAAGGGGGACACGAGCAGTACTTC.

This clone was found once. This chain uses TRBV2 with TRBJ1-5; 11 bases are a match to TRBD1. The V segment lost 8 bases and the J segment 2 bases; nucleotides outside the gene matches: 8. The CDR3 is made up of 16 amino acids. Germline CDR1 reads SNHLY; CDR2 reads FYNNEI. The CDR3 DNA follows: TGTGCCAGCTATCGGGACAGGGGGTTCGGCAATCAGCCCCAGCATTTT. Its translation is CASYRDRGFGNQPQHF.

This chain links TRBV4-1 with TRBJ1-5; TRBD1 agrees at 7 bases. V trimming: 6 bases; J trimming: 2 bases; junction bases outside the gene matches: 7. Germline lookup yields CDR1 MGHRA and CDR2 YSYEKL. The CDR3 is made up of 15 amino acids. The CDR3 DNA reads as TGCGCCAGCAGGTTGGAAGGACAGGGCAATCAGCCCCAGCATTTT. This gives the protein CASRLEGQGNQPQHF.

The rearrangement uses TRBV10-3 and TRBJ2-3; D gene uncertain. The CDR3 has 12 residues. Deletions cut 6 bases from V and 4 bases from J, with 8 bases between. Germline lookup yields CDR1 ENHRY and CDR2 SYGVKD. CDR3 in amino acids: CAISPQADTQYF. Written as DNA, the CDR3 is TGTGCCATCAGCCCACAAGCAGATACGCAGTATTTT.

This chain links TRBV9 with TRBJ2-1; the match to TRBD2 covers 7 bases. This CDR3 has 15 amino acids. With 4 bases clipped from V and 5 bases from J, the junction kept 9 bases outside the gene matches. The germline V gene encodes CDR1 SGDLS and CDR2 YYNGEE. Written as DNA, the CDR3 is TGTGCCAGCAGCTCTCGGCTAGCGGTCGACAATGAGCAGTTCTTC. This encodes CASSSRLAVDNEQFF.

J is TRBJ2-1 and V is TRBV19, with 8 positions matching TRBD1. V lost 7 bases to trimming and J lost 4 bases; unmatched junction nucleotides: 9. Germline V CDR1 and CDR2: LNHDA, SQIVND (reference sequence). The CDR3 has 15 residues. The CDR3 loop reads CASISGTGTYNEQFF. The CDR3 nucleotides are TGTGCCAGTATATCCGGGACAGGAACTTACAATGAGCAGTTCTTC.

This chain uses TRBV7-2 with TRBJ1-1; D is possibly TRBD1 (6 bases). CDR1 is SGHTA and CDR2 is FQGNSA in the germline V gene. The V gene lost 5 bases and the J gene lost 5 bases, with 24 bases spanning the gap. The CDR3 consists of 17 residues. CDR3 DNA sequence: TGTGCCAGCAGCCGGAACCAGGACAGTGGGGGTTGGACTGAAGCTTTCTTT. Protein: CASSRNQDSGGWTEAFF. The complete variable domain, with remaining parts taken from reference TRBV7-2 and TRBJ1-1, reads GAGVSQSPSNKVTEKGKDVELRCDPISGHTALYWYRQSLGQGLEFLIYFQGNSAPDKSGLPSDRFSAERTGGSVSTLTIQRTQQEDSAVYLCASSRNQDSGGWTEAFFGQGTRLTVV.

The rearrangement links TRBV9 to TRBJ2-7; 10 bases are a match to TRBD1. Trimming at V came to 2 bases and at J to 2 bases, leaving 4 bases not matched to a gene. The V gene's germline CDR1 is SGDLS and CDR2 YYNGEE. The CDR3 runs 15 residues. The CDR3 coding sequence is TGTGCCAGCAGCGTGGGGGACAGGGGAACCTACGAGCAGTACTTC. Translating it yields CASSVGDRGTYEQYF.

The chain combines TRBV5-1 with TRBJ2-3; 14 bases fit TRBD2. CDR1 and CDR2 from the germline V gene are SGHRS and YFSETQ. Germline trimming cut 3 bases from V and 1 base from J; bases unmatched to any gene: 7. This CDR3 contains 18 residues. CDR3 DNA: TGCGCCAGCAGCTGGGGACTAGCGGGAGTGACGGGCACAGATACGCAGTATTTT. Encoded protein: CASSWGLAGVTGTDTQYF. Complete variable domain (other parts from reference TRBV5-1 and TRBJ2-3): KAGVTQTPRYLIKTRGQQVTLSCSPISGHRSVSWYQQTPGQGLQFLFEYFSETQRNKGNFPGRFSGRQFSNSRSEMNVSTLELGDSALYLCASSWGLAGVTGTDTQYFGPGTRLTVL.

This chain connects TRBV18 to TRBJ2-3; 7 nucleotides agree with TRBD2. Germline V gene lookup returns CDR1 KGHSH and CDR2 LQKENI. This CDR3 region has 14 residues. Losses at the gene ends were 4 bases for V and 2 bases for J; bases not matched to a gene: 3. The CDR3: CASSRRGDTDTQYF. The CDR3 DNA reads as TGTGCCAGCTCACGACGGGGGGACACAGATACGCAGTATTTT.

This rearrangement joins TRBV5-1 to TRBJ2-1; D is perhaps TRBD1 or TRBD2 (5 bases each). The germline V gene encodes CDR1 SGHRS and CDR2 YFSETQ. Trimming left V 2 bases short and J 0 bases short, with 9 bases between. CDR3 size: 15 residues. In DNA, the CDR3 is TGCGCCAGCAGCTTAGAGGGGAACTCCTACAATGAGCAGTTCTTC. Its translation is CASSLEGNSYNEQFF.

The chain has TRBV13 and TRBJ2-7, with TRBD1 identical over 9 bases. The trim removed 5 bases at V and 3 bases at J, leaving 20 bases unmatched. Germline-derived CDR1 and CDR2 are PRHDT and FYEKMQ (reference sequence). The CDR3 is 19 amino acids. The DNA of the CDR3 is TGTGCCAGCAGCCCCCTGACTCAACTTAGACAGGGGGGGATCTACGAGCAGTACTTC. It is translated as CASSPLTQLRQGGIYEQYF.